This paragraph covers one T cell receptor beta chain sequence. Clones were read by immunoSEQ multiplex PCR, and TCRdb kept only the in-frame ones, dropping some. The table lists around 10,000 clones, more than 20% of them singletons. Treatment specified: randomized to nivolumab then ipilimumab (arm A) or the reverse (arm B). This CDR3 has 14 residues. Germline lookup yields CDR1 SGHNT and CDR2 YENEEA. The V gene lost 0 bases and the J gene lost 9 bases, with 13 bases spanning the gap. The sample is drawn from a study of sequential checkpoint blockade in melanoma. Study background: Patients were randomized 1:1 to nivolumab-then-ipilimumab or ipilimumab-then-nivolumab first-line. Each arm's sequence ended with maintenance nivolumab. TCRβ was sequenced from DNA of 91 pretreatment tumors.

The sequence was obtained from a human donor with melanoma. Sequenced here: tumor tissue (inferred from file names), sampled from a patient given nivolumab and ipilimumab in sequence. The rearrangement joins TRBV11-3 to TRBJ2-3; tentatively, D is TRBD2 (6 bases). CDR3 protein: CASSLETWDFTQYF. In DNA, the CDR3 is TGTGCCAGCAGCTTAGAGACGTGGGACTTCACGCAGTATTTT.